What follows is one T cell receptor beta chain and its context. Its antigen is currently not known. There are no base qualities to consult, and no much larger clone falls within one base. The sample belongs to a study of vaccination and CD4 T cells after COVID-19 (dated 2022 in TCRdb). About the investigation overall: Convalescent patients had a positive SARS-CoV-2 result on nasal swab PCR, and of these patients, under ten had mild disease and one had severe disease. The convalescent cohort comprised six males and four females, including two Hispanic individuals, seven Caucasians, two Asians and one multiracial person. Each participant got two doses of either the Pfizer-BioNTech BNT162b2 vaccine (n=8) or the Moderna mRNA-1273 vaccine (n=2). Post-COVID blood samples from convalescent patients were collected a median of approximately 100 days after diagnosis, with a range of 35 to 161 days. Post-vaccine blood samples were taken a median of around 77 days after the second vaccine dose, with a range of about 12 to 250 days. Overlapping spike peptide pools from SARS-CoV-2 and from the common cold coronaviruses HCoV-NL63, HCoV-OC43 and HCoV-229E were used as culture stimuli. As controls, cultures received a CEFX viral epitope pool (the positive control), an HIV-1 Nef peptide pool (the negative control), or no peptide at all. In 10 COVID-19 convalescent patients and 4 infection-naive healthy vaccine recipients, researchers compared the spike-specific CD4+ TCR repertoire from before mRNA vaccination with the repertoire from after. Broader findings and caveats from the paper: Relatively few convalescent patients were included in the study, and early timepoints after natural infection were not analyzed. In convalescent patients, nearly all vaccine-specific clones (304 of 307) were found to be mono-reactive for SARS-CoV-2 spike rather than cross-reactive with common cold coronaviruses. In convalescent patients, a median roughly 87% of post-vaccine SARS-CoV-2-reactive clones were detected only after vaccination, suggesting vaccine-specific priming. Although the median number of SARS-CoV-2-reactive clonotypes went up from fewer than 25 after infection to 38 after vaccination, the increase was not significant.

Receptor amplification or capture employed PCR. TCR sequencing of DNA from cultured CD4+ T cells used the Oncomine TCR Beta short-read assay at the Johns Hopkins FTIC core. Genomic DNA was extracted from the cultured CD4+ T cells with the QIAamp micro DNA kit. The Oncomine TCR Beta libraries from cultured CD4+ T cells were pooled using unique dual indexes and then sequenced on an Illumina iSeq 100. The authors' pipeline ran thus. Non-productive sequences were removed, and CDR3s that did not start with C, did not end with F or W, or were shorter than 7 amino acids were discarded. Antigen-specific clonotypes were identified with the MANAFEST web application by comparing peptide-stimulated wells with reference and other culture wells. Positive clones required FDR below 0.05, an odds ratio above 5, and productive frequency above 0.1% in at least two of three replicate wells. A clonotype was classed as cross-reactive if the clonotype showed significant expansion both in SARS-CoV-2 spike wells and in at least one common cold coronavirus spike condition. Levenshtein distances (stringdist) and unrooted phylogenetic trees (ape) in R version 3.6.1 were used to assess CDR3 homology. The public reads were reanalyzed by TCRdb: fastp trimming at Q25, MiXCR alignment, in-frame beta chains only. Every CDR3 protein is listed once, alongside the most common genes and DNA of its rows. TCRdb, not the authors, supplied the V and J calls. For this sample the table gives roughly 3,300 distinct CDR3 sequences, of which approximately 80% were detected only once. 20% of the sample belongs to the ten largest clones.

Inclusive of the bounding cysteine and phenylalanine, the CDR3 is 18 residues long. Only the CDR3 part of the read is kept: 54 bases, read in frame from the first base. Reading the label with the study, this specimen's treatment or condition is: approximately 9-day PBMC culture with coronavirus spike peptide pools or control peptides (ViraFEST assay). The ViraFEST assay was used in the study, in which antigen-specific T cells were expanded with peptide pools and expanded clonotypes were subsequently identified by TCR sequencing. The convalescent patients' positive SARS-CoV-2 PCR tests fell between March and December 2020, which was before the Alpha, Beta and Delta variants emerged in the United States. PBMCs were cultured at approximately 2.1 million per well in IMDM supplemented with about 5.5% human AB serum and about 10 IU/ml IL-2, with approximately 10 ug/ml peptide pools added. On days 3 and 7, half of the culture medium was replaced with fresh IL-2-containing medium. Once the cells had been in culture for 10 days, the EasySep CD4+ T cell isolation kit was used to isolate CD4+ T cells by negative selection. Ficoll-Paque Plus gradient centrifugation was used to isolate PBMCs from whole blood, and the isolated PBMCs were then either used fresh or cryopreserved at -140C. Each culture condition was generally run in triplicate wells.

Material: CD4+ T cells from blood, cultured in vitro. The V gene is TRBV21-1 and the J gene is TRBJ1-2. TRBV21-1 is assigned pseudogene status. This receptor was identified in a human donor who had recovered from COVID-19. CDR3 region: CASSNKPMEGSIGYGYTF. At the DNA level, the sequence is TGTGCCAGCAGCAACAAACCCATGGAGGGGTCAATCGGCTATGGCTACACCTTC.